Listed below are T cell receptor beta chains from one sample, sequenced in a study of T cells in Graves' hyperthyroidism and ophthalmopathy. TCRdb used MiXCR to reprocess the multiplex PCR reads, holding one entry per CDR3 protein. The sample lists over 500,000 distinct CDR3 sequences; 12% to 15% were seen once. Input material: blood. These receptors were collected from a middle-aged woman with Graves' hyperthyroidism. The CDR3 runs from the conserved cysteine through the conserved F or W. A D gene is named only where the DNA matches it firmly. Clone size is stated in some rows and not others, as once, few, many or a class when expanded.

NA	TRBV20-1	many	TRBJ2-3	CSAREPRGSTDTQYF	TGCAGTGCTAGAGAACCGCGGGGTAGCACAGATACGCAGTATTTT
NA	TRBV6-1	few	TRBJ2-7	CASSSLGPEQYF	TGTGCCAGCAGCTCCCTGGGACCCGAGCAGTACTTC
NA	TRBV12-3/TRBV12-4	many	TRBJ2-5	CASRPGPIQETQYF	TGTGCCAGCAGGCCAGGACCAATACAAGAGACCCAGTACTTC
TRBD2	TRBV7-2	many	TRBJ2-7	CASSLGGLAAYEQYF	TGTGCCAGCAGCTTAGGGGGACTAGCGGCCTACGAGCAGTACTTC
NA	TRBV11-1	once	TRBJ2-5	CACSSDFGGGPRETQYF	TGTGCCTGCAGTTCGGATTTCGGGGGAGGACCTAGAGAGACCCAGTACTTC
TRBD2	TRBV20-1	many	TRBJ2-1	CSARELAGVIYQFF	TGCAGTGCTAGAGAGCTAGCGGGAGTAATCTATCAGTTCTTC
NA	TRBV14	NA	TRBJ2-1	CASSPWTANEQFF	TGTGCCAGCAGCCCCTGGACAGCCAATGAGCAGTTCTTC
NA	TRBV28	many	TRBJ1-2	CASSSLGAGKYGYTF	TGTGCCAGCAGTTCACTCGGGGCAGGGAAATATGGCTACACCTTC
NA	TRBV29-1	NA	TRBJ2-1	CSVEVGVGNERFF	NA
NA	TRBV12-3/TRBV12-4	NA	TRBJ1-2	CASSRRQSRYGYTF	TGTGCCAGCAGTCGACGACAGTCCCGCTATGGCTACACCTTC
TRBD2	TRBV3-1	many	TRBJ2-7	CASSHYSSGRAYEQYF	TGTGCCAGCAGCCATTATTCTAGCGGGAGGGCCTACGAGCAGTACTTC
TRBD1	TRBV24-1	many	TRBJ1-1	CATSEGQGANEAFF	TGTGCCACCAGTGAGGGACAGGGGGCCAATGAAGCTTTCTTT
NA	TRBV20-1	many	TRBJ1-5	CSAPGPNSFEQPQHF	TGCAGTGCTCCCGGACCGAACAGCTTCGAACAGCCCCAGCATTTT
NA	TRBV9	few	TRBJ2-1	CASSKSATIYNEQFF	TGTGCCAGCAGCAAATCGGCCACGATTTACAATGAGCAGTTCTTC
NA	TRBV5-6	few	TRBJ2-3	CASSLEPGLSTDTQYF	TGTGCCAGCAGCTTGGAACCGGGACTCTCCACAGATACGCAGTATTTT
NA	TRBV7-2	many	TRBJ2-7	CASSPGQNSYEQYF	TGTGCCAGCAGCCCCGGACAAAACTCCTACGAGCAGTACTTC
NA	TRBV29-1	few	TRBJ2-6	CSVDGGSGANVLTF	TGCAGCGTTGATGGGGGCTCCGGGGCCAACGTCCTGACTTTC
TRBD2	TRBV10-3	many	TRBJ2-1	CAISAALAVDNEQFF	TGTGCCATCAGTGCTGCTCTAGCGGTCGACAATGAGCAGTTCTTC
NA	TRBV15	many	TRBJ1-1	CATSTEGNTEAFF	TGTGCCACCAGCACCGAGGGAAACACTGAAGCTTTCTTT
NA	TRBV4-1	NA	TRBJ2-7	CASRLVGQSSYEQYF	TGCGCCAGCAGATTGGTCGGCCAGAGCTCCTACGAGCAGTACTTC
NA	TRBV20-1	many	TRBJ2-5	CSATTGFGRETQYF	TGCAGTGCTACCACAGGGTTCGGGAGGGAGACCCAGTACTTC
NA	TRBV20-1	few	TRBJ1-6	CSLSGGAIGSPLHF	TGCAGTCTTAGCGGGGGGGCGATCGGATCACCCCTCCACTTT
NA	TRBV11-3	many	TRBJ2-3	CASSSDTYEQYF	TGTGCCAGCAGCTCCGACACTTACGAGCAGTATTTT
NA	TRBV20-1	few	TRBJ2-7	CSAKHPDQAYEQYF	TGCAGTGCTAAACACCCTGACCAGGCATACGAGCAGTACTTC
NA	TRBV27	many	TRBJ1-5	CASSLGDKEHF	TGTGCCAGCAGTTTAGGAGATAAGGAGCATTTT
TRBD1	TRBV5-1	many	TRBJ1-1	CASSLERGLLTEAFF	TGCGCCAGCAGCTTGGAAAGGGGGCTTCTCACTGAAGCTTTCTTT
NA	TRBV7-8	NA	TRBJ2-2	CASSLAYPGRNTGELFF	TGTGCCAGCAGCTTAGCGTACCCAGGGAGGAACACCGGGGAGCTGTTTTTT